This T cell receptor beta chain stems from a study of blood T cell repertoires in COVID-19. Overall study: T cells, B-cell-depleted T cells, or PBMCs provided the cDNA or gDNA that served as material.

In the original workflow: The assay estimated nucleated cells by amplifying reference gene primers. Clones were sequenced by immunoSEQ multiplex PCR, and TCRdb holds only the in-frame ones, with some missing. The DNA was the basis for D and trimming; V, J and clone size are from that table. In the table there are a few hundred thousand clones, more than 75% of which are singletons. Everyone who took part was 18 to 89 years old, and they came from roughly 25 US areas. Symptom resolution, clearance, or two negative PCRs marked donors in Cohort 3 as recovered. V shed 6 bases, J shed 3 bases, and the junction held 8 bases outside the gene matches. This CDR3 contains 15 residues. CDR1 and CDR2 from the germline V gene are MDHEN and SYDVKM.

The clonotype originates from a woman aged 30 to 39 who had recovered from COVID-19. The sequencing sample was made of PBMCs or T cells enriched from blood (not recorded which). V and J are TRBV28 and TRBJ2-7; 10 bases map to TRBD2. The CDR3 loop is CASSLPGLASYEQYF. The CDR3 DNA is TGTGCCAGCAGCCTACCGGGACTAGCGAGCTACGAGCAGTACTTC.